The following is a T cell receptor (beta chain) sequence with its context. Its antigen is undetermined. CDR1 is LNHNV and CDR2 is YYDKDF in the germline V gene (reference sequence). CDR3 size: 13 residues. With 4 bases clipped from V and 9 bases from J, the junction kept 5 bases outside the gene matches. The PCR contained 60 Vbeta and 13 Jbeta primers. Sequenced by immunoSEQ multiplex PCR; TCRdb stores in-frame clones only, minus some. This listing includes 40,000 to 60,000 clones. The sample comes from a study of cytomegalovirus exposure and HLA in healthy donors. Study-wide results and limits: The study carried out a later analysis of TCR beta sequences. It associated some 17,000 of them with specific HLA alleles at a false discovery rate of 0.05. An ancestry cluster, one associated with Asian ancestry, reportedly showed fewer N-insertions than the approximately 670-donor mean in a later analysis. TCR beta V- and J-gene trimming was later associated with a missense DCLRE1C variant.

Sequenced input: PBMCs. The sequence was obtained from a man aged 35 to 55 in good health and CMV-seropositive. The gene calls are TRBV15 and TRBJ1-5, with 8 nucleotides matching TRBD1. CDR3 DNA: TGTGCCACCAGCAAGGACAGGGCGCGGCCCCAGCATTTT. This sequence encodes CATSKDRARPQHF.